Sequencing of this TCR beta chain was carried out in a study of siplizumab effects on memory and regulatory T cells. The CDR3 has 13 residues. Trimming removed 0 bases at V and 4 bases at J, with 4 bases between. Germline CDR1 is SGHTS and CDR2 is YDEGEE. Repertoires were generated with immunoSEQ multiplex PCR, while TCRdb's copy carries only in-frame clones and drops some. The sample lists around 100,000 clones; 91% were seen once. Sequencing was done on a sample of CD4+ T cells sorted from blood. The V and J genes are TRBV5-8 and TRBJ2-2; D gene ambiguous. The clonotype comes from a human donor in good health. This CDR3 is CASSLAATGELFF. CDR3 coding DNA: TGTGCCAGCAGCTTGGCAGCCACCGGGGAGCTGTTTTTT.